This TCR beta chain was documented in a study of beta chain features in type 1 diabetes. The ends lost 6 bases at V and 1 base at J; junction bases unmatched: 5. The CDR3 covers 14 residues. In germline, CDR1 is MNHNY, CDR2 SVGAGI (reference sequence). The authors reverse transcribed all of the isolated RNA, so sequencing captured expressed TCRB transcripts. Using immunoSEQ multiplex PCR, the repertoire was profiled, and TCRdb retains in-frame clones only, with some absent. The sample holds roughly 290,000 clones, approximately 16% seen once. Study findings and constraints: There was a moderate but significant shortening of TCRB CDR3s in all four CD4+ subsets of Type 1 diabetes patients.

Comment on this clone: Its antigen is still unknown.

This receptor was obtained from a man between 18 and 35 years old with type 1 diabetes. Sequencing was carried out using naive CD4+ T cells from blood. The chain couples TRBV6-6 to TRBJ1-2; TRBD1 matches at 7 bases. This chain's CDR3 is CASSQDRLNYGYTF. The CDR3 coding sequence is TGTGCCAGCAGCCAGGACAGGCTTAACTATGGCTACACCTTC.